This entry features one T cell receptor beta chain sequence. MiXCR was run by TCRdb on the 5' RACE reads, yielding one entry per CDR3 protein. The table records tens of thousands of distinct CDR3 sequences, roughly 15% of them present only once. The sample belongs to a study of human T cells and chemical hapten exposure. The germline gives CDR1 SGHTA, CDR2 FQGNSA. The germline V and J ends were trimmed by 2 bases and 6 bases, with 10 bases remaining between them. The CDR3 is 14 amino acids. The authors extracted total RNA from unfractionated whole blood. V gene TRBV7-2 combines with J gene TRBJ2-2; D is unresolved. The clonotype was recovered from a female donor in good health. The CDR3 DNA reads as TGTGCCAGCAGCTTAAGTTTGTCTGCCGGGGAGCTGTTTTTT. Translated: CASSLSLSAGELFF. The full variable domain, in which reference TRBV7-2 and TRBJ2-2 provide the parts outside the CDR3, is GAGVSQSPSNKVTEKGKDVELRCDPISGHTALYWYRQSLGQGLEFLIYFQGNSAPDKSGLPSDRFSAERTGGSVSTLTIQRTQQEDSAVYLCASSLSLSAGELFFGEGSRLTVL.